This T cell receptor beta chain was sequenced for a study of OX40 agonist ivuxolimab in advanced cancers. Whole-study context: Antecedent anti-PD-1, anti-PD-L1 or anti-CTLA-4 therapy was permissible, with 30% to 50% having received some. Study results and limitations: Specificity for antigen went undetermined in the expanded peripheral T cells.

Only in-frame clones appear in the TCRdb table, and some are missing; sequencing was by immunoSEQ multiplex PCR. The sample contains tens of thousands of clones, over 75% of which appear only once. Concerning this clone itself: Its antigen remains unidentified.

The sequence came from an adult with an advanced solid tumor such as melanoma, head and neck, liver or kidney cancer. Source: CD4+ or CD8+ T cells sorted from blood, taken in a trial of the OX40 agonist ivuxolimab.

This CDR3 is CAWKGQGSYEQYF. The CDR3 DNA follows: TGTGCCTGGAAGGGACAGGGGTCCTACGAGCAGTACTTC. The chain carries TRBV30 and TRBJ2-7, with TRBD1 matching 10 bases. V was pared by 4 bases and J by 1 base, with 1 base of the junction left unmatched. The CDR3 contains 13 residues. Germline assignment: CDR1 GTSNPN and CDR2 SVGIG (reference sequence). The variable domain in full, with the rest retrieved from reference TRBV30 and TRBJ2-7, is SQTIHQWPATLVQPVGSPLSLECTVEGTSNPNLYWYRQAAGRGLQLLFYSVGIGQISSEVPQNLSASRPQDRQFILSSKKLLLSDSGFYLCAWKGQGSYEQYFGPGTRLTVT.